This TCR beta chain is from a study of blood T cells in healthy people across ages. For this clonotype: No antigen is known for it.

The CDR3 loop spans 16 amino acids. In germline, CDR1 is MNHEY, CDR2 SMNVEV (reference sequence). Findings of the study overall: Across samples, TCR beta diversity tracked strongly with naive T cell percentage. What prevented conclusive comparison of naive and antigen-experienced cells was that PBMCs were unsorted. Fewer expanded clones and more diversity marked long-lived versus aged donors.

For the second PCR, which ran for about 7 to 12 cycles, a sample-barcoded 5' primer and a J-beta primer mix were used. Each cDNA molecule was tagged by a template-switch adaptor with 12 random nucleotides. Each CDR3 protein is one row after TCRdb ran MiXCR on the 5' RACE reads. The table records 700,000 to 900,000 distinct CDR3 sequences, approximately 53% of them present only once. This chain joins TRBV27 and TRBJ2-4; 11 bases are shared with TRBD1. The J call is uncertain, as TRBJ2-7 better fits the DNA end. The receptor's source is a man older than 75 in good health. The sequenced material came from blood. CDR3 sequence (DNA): TGTGCCAGCAGTTTATCGCCCGGGACAGGGGGGTTCGAGCAGTACTTC. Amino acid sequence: CASSLSPGTGGFEQYF.